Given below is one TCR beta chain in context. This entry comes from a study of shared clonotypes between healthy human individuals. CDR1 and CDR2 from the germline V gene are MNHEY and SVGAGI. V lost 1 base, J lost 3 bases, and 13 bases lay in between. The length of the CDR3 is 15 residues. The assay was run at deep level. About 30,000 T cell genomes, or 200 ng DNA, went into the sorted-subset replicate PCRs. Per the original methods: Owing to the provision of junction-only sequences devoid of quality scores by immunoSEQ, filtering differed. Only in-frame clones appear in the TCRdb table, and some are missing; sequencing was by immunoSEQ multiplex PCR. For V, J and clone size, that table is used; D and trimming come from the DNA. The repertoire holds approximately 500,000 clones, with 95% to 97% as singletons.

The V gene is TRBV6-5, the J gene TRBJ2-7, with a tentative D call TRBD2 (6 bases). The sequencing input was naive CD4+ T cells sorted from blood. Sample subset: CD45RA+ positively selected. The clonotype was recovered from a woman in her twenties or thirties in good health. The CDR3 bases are TGTGCCAGCAGTTACTTGCCGGGACTCTTCTACGAGCAGTACTTC. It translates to CASSYLPGLFYEQYF.